Listed below are T cell receptor beta chains from one sample, sequenced in a study of radiation and T cells in renal cell carcinoma. Libraries were prepared by immunoSEQ multiplex PCR; TCRdb keeps only in-frame clonotypes and omits some of them. The sample holds some 120,000 clones; over 75% are singletons and the top ten take under 2.5%. Sequencing used blood, obtained from a patient whose treatment included radiotherapy and nephrectomy. All receptors come from a woman aged 55 to 70 with renal cell carcinoma. CDR3s include the opening cysteine and the closing phenylalanine or tryptophan. Fields, in order: clone size, V gene, J gene, D gene, CDR3 protein, CDR3 DNA. The D gene is left open where the match is weak. For some rows the clone size is stated as once, few or many, or as a class when expanded; others skip it.

size: once; V: TRBV7-2; J: TRBJ2-5; D: .; CDR3: CASSLYPSSETQYF; DNA: TGTGCCAGCAGCTTATACCCTAGTTCGGAGACCCAGTACTTC
size: .; V: TRBV7-9; J: TRBJ2-1; D: .; CDR3: CASSLGPPNGNEQFF; DNA: TGTGCCAGCAGCTTAGGGCCTCCGAATGGAAATGAGCAGTTCTTC
size: .; V: TRBV7-9; J: TRBJ2-1; D: .; CDR3: CASSLEPGEQFF; DNA: TGTGCCAGCAGCTTAGAGCCGGGTGAGCAGTTCTTC
size: .; V: TRBV30; J: TRBJ2-5; D: .; CDR3: CAWSGDTSTQYF; DNA: TGTGCCTGGAGTGGGGACACCTCGACCCAGTACTTC
size: .; V: TRBV19; J: TRBJ1-5; D: .; CDR3: CASSTLHRSNNQPQHF; DNA: TGTGCCAGTAGTACACTCCACAGGTCAAACAATCAGCCCCAGCATTTT
size: .; V: TRBV7-2; J: TRBJ2-5; D: TRBD2; CDR3: CASSLERLAGGVQETQYF; DNA: TGTGCCAGCAGCTTAGAAAGACTAGCGGGAGGGGTACAAGAGACCCAGTACTTC
size: .; V: TRBV5-1; J: TRBJ2-3; D: TRBD2; CDR3: CASSYSGREGDTQYF; DNA: TGCGCCAGCAGCTATAGCGGGCGGGAGGGGGATACGCAGTATTTT
size: .; V: TRBV5-1; J: TRBJ2-5; D: TRBD2; CDR3: CASSPGLAGYETQYF; DNA: TGCGCCAGCAGCCCCGGGTTAGCGGGGTATGAGACCCAGTACTTC
size: once; V: TRBV28; J: TRBJ1-1; D: .; CDR3: CASNVRQVQNTEAFF; DNA: TGTGCCAGCAATGTTAGACAGGTACAGAACACTGAAGCTTTCTTT
size: .; V: TRBV6-9; J: TRBJ2-7; D: .; CDR3: CASSYGQASYEQYF; DNA: TGTGCCAGCAGTTACGGGCAGGCGAGCTACGAGCAGTACTTC
size: .; V: TRBV10-3; J: TRBJ1-2; D: TRBD1; CDR3: CAITSGQGVYGYTF; DNA: TGTGCCATCACTTCGGGACAGGGGGTCTATGGCTACACCTTC
size: .; V: TRBV6-5; J: TRBJ1-6; D: TRBD1; CDR3: CASSRGTEGSPLHF; DNA: TGTGCCAGCAGCCGAGGGACAGAGGGTTCACCCCTCCACTTT
size: few; V: TRBV6-1; J: TRBJ1-2; D: .; CDR3: CASSEGVYTF; DNA: TGTGCCAGCAGTGAAGGAGTCTACACCTTC
size: .; V: TRBV9; J: TRBJ1-2; D: .; CDR3: CASSVAQGQSNYGYTF; DNA: TGTGCCAGCAGCGTAGCTCAAGGACAGTCGAACTATGGCTACACCTTC
size: few; V: TRBV9; J: TRBJ1-1; D: .; CDR3: CASSPVPGSTEAFF; DNA: TGTGCCAGCAGCCCCGTCCCAGGGAGCACTGAAGCTTTCTTT
size: .; V: TRBV5-4; J: TRBJ2-5; D: TRBD2; CDR3: CASSLGGGQETQYF; DNA: TGTGCCAGCAGCTTGGGGGGGGGCCAAGAGACCCAGTACTTC
size: .; V: TRBV19; J: TRBJ1-6; D: .; CDR3: CASSSTHTQGSPLHF; DNA: TGTGCCAGTAGTTCAACCCATACCCAGGGTTCACCCCTCCACTTT
size: .; V: TRBV6-6; J: TRBJ2-7; D: .; CDR3: CASSYLTPDEQYF; DNA: TGTGCCAGCAGTTACCTTACCCCCGACGAGCAGTACTTC
size: once; V: TRBV5-1; J: TRBJ2-3; D: TRBD1; CDR3: CASSFGQGDTDTQYF; DNA: TGCGCCAGCAGCTTCGGACAGGGGGACACAGATACGCAGTATTTT
size: .; V: TRBV7-6; J: TRBJ2-7; D: TRBD2; CDR3: CASSQGGAGGLREQYF; DNA: TGTGCCAGCAGCCAAGGAGGGGCGGGGGGCCTCCGGGAGCAGTACTTC
size: .; V: TRBV28; J: TRBJ1-1; D: TRBD1; CDR3: CASRAWRDRGETEAFF; DNA: TGTGCCAGCAGGGCGTGGCGGGACAGGGGAGAGACTGAAGCTTTCTTT
size: .; V: TRBV13; J: TRBJ2-7; D: .; CDR3: CASSFRYAEQYF; DNA: TGTGCCAGCAGCTTCCGCTACGCCGAGCAGTACTTC
size: .; V: TRBV7-2; J: TRBJ2-1; D: TRBD2; CDR3: CASSWNSGSLEQFF; DNA: TGTGCCAGCAGCTGGAATAGCGGGAGTCTTGAGCAGTTCTTC
size: .; V: TRBV10-1; J: TRBJ2-3; D: .; CDR3: CASSAHTDTQYF; DNA: TGCGCCAGCAGTGCACACACAGATACGCAGTATTTT
size: .; V: TRBV5-4; J: TRBJ2-5; D: .; CDR3: CASSLAGSQETQYF; DNA: TGTGCCAGCAGCTTGGCAGGGTCCCAAGAGACCCAGTACTTC
size: .; V: TRBV7-9; J: TRBJ2-1; D: TRBD2; CDR3: CASSLPLAGADEQFF; DNA: TGTGCCAGCAGCTTACCGCTAGCGGGGGCCGATGAGCAGTTCTTC
size: .; V: TRBV9; J: TRBJ2-1; D: .; CDR3: CASSVGGGTFHNEQFF; DNA: TGTGCCAGCAGCGTAGGGGGCGGGACCTTTCACAATGAGCAGTTCTTC
size: .; V: TRBV25-1; J: TRBJ1-2; D: .; CDR3: CASSSRVSIDGYTF; DNA: TGTGCCAGCAGTAGCAGGGTATCTATCGATGGCTACACCTTC
size: .; V: TRBV4-2; J: TRBJ2-1; D: TRBD2; CDR3: CASSRLAGSGNEQFF; DNA: TGTGCCAGCAGCCGACTAGCGGGGTCAGGAAATGAGCAGTTCTTC
size: .; V: TRBV19; J: TRBJ1-4; D: .; CDR3: CASTRGGREKLFF; DNA: TGTGCCAGCACCCGCGGGGGTCGAGAAAAACTGTTTTTT
size: .; V: TRBV25-1; J: TRBJ1-2; D: .; CDR3: CASSMTANYGYTF; DNA: TGTGCCAGCAGTATGACAGCTAACTATGGCTACACCTTC
size: .; V: TRBV15; J: TRBJ1-6; D: .; CDR3: CATSRVGGTGSPLHF; DNA: TGTGCCACCAGCAGAGTAGGGGGGACGGGCTCACCCCTCCACTTT
size: .; V: TRBV7-2; J: TRBJ2-5; D: TRBD2; CDR3: CASSLGFSGRAETQYF; DNA: TGTGCCAGCAGCTTAGGGTTCAGCGGGAGGGCGGAGACCCAGTACTTC
size: .; V: TRBV15; J: TRBJ2-2; D: .; CDR3: CATSRAEGGTGELFF; DNA: TGTGCCACCAGCAGGGCGGAGGGGGGAACCGGGGAGCTGTTTTTT
size: .; V: TRBV5-6; J: TRBJ1-2; D: .; CDR3: CASSPGQRPYGYTF; DNA: TGTGCCAGCAGCCCTGGACAGCGACCTTATGGCTACACCTTC
size: .; V: TRBV27; J: TRBJ2-3; D: TRBD2; CDR3: CASSWTSPADTQYF; DNA: TGTGCCAGCAGTTGGACTAGCCCCGCGGATACGCAGTATTTT
size: .; V: TRBV4-1; J: TRBJ2-1; D: .; CDR3: CASSQGSRGSYNEQFF; DNA: TGCGCCAGCAGCCAGGGGTCGAGAGGCTCCTACAATGAGCAGTTCTTC